Listed below are T cell receptor beta chains from one sample, sequenced in a study of cytomegalovirus exposure and HLA in healthy donors. TCRdb's copy holds only in-frame clones and misses some; the assay was immunoSEQ multiplex PCR. The repertoire holds about 210,000 clones, with roughly 82% as singletons. Sequencing used PBMCs. All receptors come from a man aged 35 to 55 in good health and CMV-seropositive. The CDR3 runs from the conserved cysteine through the conserved F or W. The order of the fields is V gene, J gene, clone size, CDR3 length, D gene, CDR3 protein, CDR3 DNA. The D gene is left open where the match is weak. Where a row states a size, it is once, few, many or the class of an expanded clone; other rows omit it.

>TRBV7-8|TRBJ2-1|NA|13|TRBD1
CASSLVGADRGVF
TGTGCCAGCAGCTTAGTGGGGGCTGACAGGGGCGTCTTC
>TRBV29-1|TRBJ2-2|NA|14|TRBD1
CSVARQGNTGELFF
TGCAGCGTTGCCCGACAGGGAAACACCGGGGAGCTGTTTTTT
>TRBV29-1|TRBJ1-3|NA|16|TRBD1
CSVGIQGKGSGNTIYF
TGCAGCGTTGGAATACAGGGGAAAGGATCTGGAAACACCATATATTTT
>TRBV7-8|TRBJ2-2|NA|13|NA
CASSLVRTGELFF
TGTGCCAGCAGCTTAGTGCGCACCGGGGAGCTGTTTTTT
>TRBV6-5|TRBJ2-1|once|16|TRBD2
CASSYWASGRNNEQFF
TGTGCCAGCAGTTACTGGGCTAGCGGGAGAAACAATGAGCAGTTCTTC
>TRBV19|TRBJ2-3|NA|16|TRBD1
CASSPRWGQGADTQYF
TGTGCCAGTAGCCCTCGGTGGGGACAGGGAGCAGATACGCAGTATTTT
>TRBV7-9|TRBJ1-3|NA|14|NA
CASRTQMAGNTIYF
TGTGCCAGCAGAACACAAATGGCTGGAAACACCATATATTTT
>TRBV11-3|TRBJ2-1|NA|16|NA
CASSLEGTLSYNEQFF
TGTGCCAGCAGCTTAGAGGGGACACTTTCCTACAATGAGCAGTTCTTC
>TRBV2|TRBJ2-4|NA|16|TRBD2
CASSGQTSGGQNIQYF
TGTGCCAGCAGTGGCCAGACTAGCGGGGGCCAAAACATTCAGTACTTC
>TRBV9|TRBJ2-7|NA|16|TRBD2
CASSLGTSGRAYEQYF
TGTGCCAGCAGCCTCGGGACTAGCGGGAGGGCTTACGAGCAGTACTTC
>TRBV5-4|TRBJ1-1|NA|15|TRBD1
CASSTGQGKDTEAFF
TGTGCCAGCAGCACGGGACAGGGGAAGGACACTGAAGCTTTCTTT
>TRBV29-1|TRBJ2-1|NA|13|NA
CSVLAASYNEQFF
TGCAGCGTATTAGCGGCGTCCTACAATGAGCAGTTCTTC
>TRBV11-2|TRBJ2-3|NA|16|TRBD2
CASSLVAGGLGDTQYF
TGTGCCAGCAGCTTAGTGGCGGGAGGCCTCGGGGATACGCAGTATTTT
>TRBV4-2|TRBJ2-7|NA|15|NA
CASSQGPKTHTEQYF
TGTGCCAGCAGCCAAGGCCCCAAGACTCACACGGAGCAGTACTTC